This T cell receptor beta chain comes out of a study of OX40 agonist ivuxolimab in advanced cancers. Study in general: The patients got ivuxolimab, which is an agonistic anti-OX40 (CD134) antibody. Patient treatment consisted of intravenous ivuxolimab administration every 2 weeks at 0.01 to 10 mg/kg.

The data were produced by immunoSEQ multiplex PCR, yet TCRdb's version contains in-frame clones alone and is incomplete. The data hold some 70,000 clones, with approximately 91% observed a single time. Findings of the study overall: Clones of CD4+ and CD8+ blood T cells grew by week 6 at doses of 0.1 to 3.0 mg/kg.

The CDR3 consists of 13 residues. Trimming pared 4 bases from V and 2 bases from J, leaving 9 bases between. Germline V gene lookup returns CDR1 WNHNN and CDR2 SYGVQD (reference sequence). A note on this clone: The antigen is unknown. Different DNA sequences within this sample yield the same CDR3.

The receptor's source is an adult with an advanced solid tumor such as melanoma, head and neck, liver or kidney cancer. This material consisted of CD4+ or CD8+ T cells sorted from blood, taken in a trial of the OX40 agonist ivuxolimab. The chain links TRBV10-1 to TRBJ2-7, with D possibly being TRBD2 (6 bases). The CDR3 loop reads CASSGSGTYEQYF. DNA of the CDR3: TGCGCCAGCAGTGGTAGCGGTACCTACGAGCAGTACTTC.